The present TCR beta chain was sequenced within a study of cytomegalovirus exposure and HLA in healthy donors. The PCR was carried out with 60 Vbeta primers and 13 Jbeta primers. TCRdb keeps only in-frame clones here, not all; method: immunoSEQ multiplex PCR. The data contain tens of thousands of clones, roughly 67% of them singletons. Sequences were obtained from PBMCs. The clonotype comes from a man in his forties or fifties in good health and CMV-seropositive.

The DNA for the CDR3 is TGTGCCAGCAGTTCGGTAGCGGGCTACGAGCAGTACTTC. Amino acid sequence: CASSSVAGYEQYF. The V gene is TRBV28, the J gene TRBJ2-7; 7 nucleotides match TRBD2. V was pared by 4 bases and J by 3 bases, with 3 bases of the junction left unmatched. This CDR3 has 13 amino acids. Germline V gene lookup returns CDR1 MDHEN and CDR2 SYDVKM.